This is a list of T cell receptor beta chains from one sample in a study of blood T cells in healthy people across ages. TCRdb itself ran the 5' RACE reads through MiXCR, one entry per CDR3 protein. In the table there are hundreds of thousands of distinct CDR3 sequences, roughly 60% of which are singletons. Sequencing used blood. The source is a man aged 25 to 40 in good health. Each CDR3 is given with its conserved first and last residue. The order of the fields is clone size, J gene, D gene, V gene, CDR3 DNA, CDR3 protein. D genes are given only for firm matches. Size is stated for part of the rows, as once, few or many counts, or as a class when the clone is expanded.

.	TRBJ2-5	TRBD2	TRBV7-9	TGTGCCAGCAGCTTAGGACTAGCGGACGAAGAGACCCAGTACTTC	CASSLGLADEETQYF
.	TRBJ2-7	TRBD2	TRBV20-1	TGCAGTGCTAGTCGCCCTAGCGGGGAGTCCTACGAGCAGTACTTC	CSASRPSGESYEQYF
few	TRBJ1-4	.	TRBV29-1	TGCAGCGTTGAAGCCCCGGGCCAGAATGAAAAACTGTTTTTT	CSVEAPGQNEKLFF
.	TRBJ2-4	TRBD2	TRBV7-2	TGTGCCAGCAGCTTAGTAGGGACTAGCGGTGGATTGTACTTC	CASSLVGTSGGLYF
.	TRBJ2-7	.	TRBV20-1	TGCAGTGCTAGAGTTTTTCCACTAGGGGGTCGAAATGAGCAGTACTTC	CSARVFPLGGRNEQYF
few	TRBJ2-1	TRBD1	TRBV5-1	TGCGCCAGCAGCCGGGACAGGCCAAATGAGCAGTTCTTC	CASSRDRPNEQFF
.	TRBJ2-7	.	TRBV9	TGTGCCAGCAGCGTAGTGGTGGGTACCTCCGAGCAGTACTTC	CASSVVVGTSEQYF
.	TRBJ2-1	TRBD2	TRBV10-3	TGTGCCATCAGGGCTAGCGGGGACTCCTACAATGAGCAGTTCTTC	CAIRASGDSYNEQFF
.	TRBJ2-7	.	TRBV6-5	TGTGCCAGCAGTTACAGTCTAGGGTCCAGCTCCTACGAGCAGTACTTC	CASSYSLGSSSYEQYF
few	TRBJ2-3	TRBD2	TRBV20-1	TGCAGTGCTAGGACCTGGACTAGCCCAAGCACAGATACGCAGTATTTT	CSARTWTSPSTDTQYF
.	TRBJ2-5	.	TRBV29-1	TGCAGCGTCGAGGGGGGAGAAGAGACCCAGTACTTC	CSVEGGEETQYF
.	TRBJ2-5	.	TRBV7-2	TGTGCCAGCAGCTTAGTAACAGGGCCCGAAGAGACCCAGTACTTC	CASSLVTGPEETQYF
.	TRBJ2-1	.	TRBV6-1	TGTGCCAGCAGTGATTCGCTGGGGGGTGACAATGAGCAGTTCTTC	CASSDSLGGDNEQFF